This TCR beta chain stems from a study of blood T cell repertoires in COVID-19. Trimming left V 7 bases short and J 4 bases short, with 7 bases between. This CDR3 has 11 residues. The table came from immunoSEQ multiplex PCR; TCRdb's copy has only in-frame clones and leaves some out. This sample has 65,000 to 90,000 clones, with roughly 87% found just once. Material: peripheral blood. The V and J genes are TRBV12-3 or TRBV12-4 and TRBJ1-1; tentatively, D is TRBD1 (6 bases). The TCR comes from a woman between 18 and 30 years old with acute or convalescent COVID-19. The DNA for the CDR3 is TGTGCCAGCAAGGGGGTCACTGAAGCTTTCTTT. Protein: CASKGVTEAFF.